These T cell receptor beta chains were read from a single sample in a study of blood T cell repertoires in COVID-19. The repertoire was sequenced with immunoSEQ multiplex PCR; TCRdb's copy has only in-frame clones and lacks some. The sample shows some 240,000 clones, over 75% of them seen only once. The specimen sequenced was peripheral blood. Receptors originate from a woman in her 70s with COVID-19, enrolled during active disease. The CDR3 runs from the conserved cysteine through the conserved F or W. D genes are given only for firm matches. Not all rows give a size; the values are once, few, many and, for expanded clones, a class.

d_call	v_call	clone_size	j_call	cdr3_aa	cdr3_nt
NA	TRBV7-9	NA	TRBJ2-7	CASSLANGVYEQYF	TGTGCCAGCAGCTTAGCTAACGGGGTCTACGAGCAGTACTTC
NA	TRBV5-1	once	TRBJ1-4	CASGLSGQSNEKLFF	TGCGCCAGCGGCCTTTCAGGACAGTCTAATGAAAAACTGTTTTTT
TRBD1	TRBV4-2	NA	TRBJ2-7	CASSQDIPGGFNPEQYF	TGTGCCAGCAGCCAAGATATCCCAGGGGGCTTCAACCCCGAGCAGTACTTC
NA	TRBV5-4	NA	TRBJ1-2	CASSLVGSINYGYTF	TGTGCCAGCAGCTTGGTGGGGAGTATTAACTATGGCTACACCTTC
NA	TRBV3-1/TRBV3-2	NA	TRBJ1-1	CASRLWNTEAFF	TGTGCCAGCAGACTATGGAACACTGAAGCTTTCTTT
NA	TRBV24-1	few	TRBJ1-1	CATRDRLGTEAFF	TGTGCCACCAGGGACCGACTAGGCACTGAAGCTTTCTTT
NA	TRBV5-4	NA	TRBJ1-1	CASSSSLNTEAFF	TGTGCCAGCAGCTCTAGCCTGAACACTGAAGCTTTCTTT
NA	TRBV19	NA	TRBJ1-6	CASSMVRGASPLHF	TGTGCCAGTAGTATGGTCAGGGGTGCTTCACCCCTCCACTTT
NA	TRBV4-3	NA	TRBJ1-5	CASSWSAYSNQPQHF	TGCGCCAGCAGCTGGTCCGCCTATAGCAATCAGCCCCAGCATTTT
TRBD1	TRBV6-4	NA	TRBJ1-2	CASNPTGGRWDGYTF	TGTGCCAGCAACCCGACAGGGGGCCGTTGGGATGGCTACACCTTC
NA	TRBV7-9	NA	TRBJ2-7	CASSSAYEQYF	TGTGCCAGCAGCTCTGCCTACGAGCAGTACTTC
TRBD1	TRBV5-1	NA	TRBJ2-7	CASSPGQGGLYF	TGCGCCAGCAGCCCTGGACAGGGGGGACTGTACTTC
NA	TRBV21-1	NA	TRBJ2-7	CASRGQVHEQYF	TGTGCCAGCAGAGGACAGGTACACGAGCAGTACTTC
TRBD1	TRBV7-3	NA	TRBJ1-1	CASSSTGMNTEAFF	TGTGCCAGCAGCTCGACAGGGATGAACACTGAAGCTTTCTTT
NA	TRBV15	NA	TRBJ1-2	CATSTGGRGYGYTF	TGTGCCACCAGCACGGGGGGCAGGGGTTATGGCTACACCTTC
NA	TRBV27	NA	TRBJ1-1	CASSFAGISEAFF	TGTGCCAGCAGTTTCGCAGGGATATCTGAAGCTTTCTTT
TRBD2	TRBV5-1	NA	TRBJ2-7	CASSLGTSGFSYEQYF	TGCGCCAGCAGCTTGGGGACTAGCGGCTTCTCCTACGAGCAGTACTTC
TRBD1	TRBV9	NA	TRBJ1-4	CASSVRDRGEKLFF	TGTGCCAGCAGCGTCCGGGACAGGGGGGAAAAACTGTTTTTT
TRBD2	TRBV4-1	NA	TRBJ2-5	CASSQLAGVGETQYF	TGCGCCAGCAGCCAACTAGCGGGAGTAGGAGAGACCCAGTACTTC
TRBD2	TRBV6-5	NA	TRBJ2-3	CASSYALAGGQDTQYF	TGTGCCAGCAGTTACGCACTAGCGGGAGGCCAAGATACGCAGTATTTT
NA	TRBV27	NA	TRBJ2-1	CASSLMKPGEQFF	TGTGCCAGCAGTTTAATGAAGCCCGGGGAGCAGTTCTTC
NA	TRBV3-1/TRBV3-2	NA	TRBJ1-1	CASSQVRGNTEAFF	TGTGCCAGCAGCCAAGTTAGGGGGAACACTGAAGCTTTCTTT
TRBD1	TRBV3-1/TRBV3-2	NA	TRBJ2-3	CASSHSDRGGTDTQYF	TGTGCCAGCAGCCATTCCGACAGGGGAGGAACAGATACGCAGTATTTT
NA	TRBV4-3	NA	TRBJ2-3	CASSQELSERADTQYF	TGCGCCAGCAGCCAAGAGTTGAGCGAGAGGGCAGATACGCAGTATTTT
NA	TRBV24-1	NA	TRBJ2-2	CATSDWTGSGTGELFF	TGTGCCACCAGTGATTGGACGGGGTCGGGCACCGGGGAGCTGTTTTTT
NA	TRBV6-2/TRBV6-3	NA	TRBJ1-5	CASSYSTYRVPNQPQHF	TGTGCCAGCAGTTACTCGACTTACAGGGTCCCTAATCAGCCCCAGCATTTT
NA	TRBV27	once	TRBJ1-6	CASATGSNSPLHF	TGTGCCAGCGCCACAGGGAGTAATTCACCCCTCCACTTT